The 13 T cell receptor beta chains below all came from one sample that was sequenced in a study of vaccination and CD4 T cells after COVID-19. These TCRs are of unknown antigen specificity. As for treatment: roughly 10-day PBMC culture with coronavirus spike peptide pools or control peptides (ViraFEST assay). An Oncomine TCR Beta short-read assay was used to sequence the DNA from cultured CD4+ T cells. Using its own MiXCR run on the PCR reads, TCRdb lists one record per CDR3 protein. This sample has 9,500 to 15,000 distinct CDR3 sequences, with 45% to 55% found just once. Sample: cultured CD4+ T cells from blood, taken after SARS-CoV-2 vaccination. The receptors derive from a human donor with COVID-19.

This sequence joins TRBV19 and TRBJ1-1; 8 bases map to TRBD1. Germline CDR1 is LNHDA and CDR2 is SQIVND (reference sequence). The CDR3 consists of 16 residues. Trimming removed 0 bases from V and 4 bases from J; junction bases left unmatched: 7. DNA for the CDR3: TGTGCCAGTAGTATAGATCTCCGGACAGGGTTCACTGAAGCTTTCTTT. Translating it yields CASSIDLRTGFTEAFF.

This clonotype has only a few counts. The chain links TRBV6-1 to TRBJ1-1, with a tentative D call TRBD1 (5 bases). The CDR3 consists of 15 residues. CDR1 is MNHNS and CDR2 is SASEGT in the germline V gene. The V and J ends lost 1 base and 4 bases respectively, with 13 bases between them. The CDR3 nucleotides are TGTGCCAGCAGTGAAGGATGGGGGGAGGGCACTGAAGCTTTCTTT. Translated: CASSEGWGEGTEAFF.

The chain is built from TRBV6-1 and TRBJ2-7, with 7 bases that match TRBD2. Germline V CDR1 and CDR2: MNHNS, SASEGT. V lost 7 bases and J lost 2; bases outside the gene matches: 8. CDR3 length equals 14 residues. The CDR3 here is CASTPASGTYEQYF. CDR3 DNA: TGTGCCAGCACGCCCGCTAGCGGCACCTACGAGCAGTACTTC.

This clonotype showed up just a few times. The chain carries TRBV19 and TRBJ1-5; D ambiguous. Germline V gene lookup returns CDR1 LNHDA and CDR2 SQIVND (reference sequence). V lost 5 bases and J lost 1, with 9 bases in between. The CDR3 is 14 amino acids. CDR3 residues: CASSPRESNQPQHF. The CDR3 region has the DNA TGTGCCAGTAGTCCTAGGGAAAGCAATCAGCCCCAGCATTTT.

The rearrangement joins TRBV20-1 to TRBJ1-5; 10 bases align to TRBD1. Trimming removed 5 bases from V and 7 bases from J; junction bases left unmatched: 17. This CDR3 comprises 17 residues. The V gene's germline CDR1 is DFQATT and CDR2 SNEGSKA (reference sequence). The CDR3 DNA sequence: TGCAGTGCTTTCATGGGGGACAGGGGAAGTTTCGAGCAGCCCCAGCATTTT. Its translation is CSAFMGDRGSFEQPQHF.

This clonotype was seen more than once but under ten times. This chain links TRBV10-3 with TRBJ1-5, with D perhaps TRBD1 (6 bases). V lost 6 bases to trimming and J lost 3 bases, with 9 bases between them. Germline V gene lookup returns CDR1 ENHRY and CDR2 SYGVKD. The CDR3 loop spans 13 amino acids. The CDR3 region has the DNA TGTGCCATCAGGGGACAAGACAATCAGCCCCAGCATTTT. Translating gives CAIRGQDNQPQHF.

The count of this clonotype is one. This rearrangement joins TRBV6-4 to TRBJ1-5; 7 bases are a match to TRBD1. The CDR3 runs 14 residues. The J segment lost 4 bases and the V segment lost 11 bases, leaving 11 bases of the junction unmatched. Germline CDR1 MRHNA, CDR2 SNTAGT. CDR3 sequence (DNA): TGTGCCGACCGCCCTACGGACAGGAATCAGCCCCAGCATTTT. This codes for CADRPTDRNQPQHF.

The chain carries TRBV6-5 and TRBJ1-2; maybe TRBD1 (5 bases). V was shortened by 0 bases and J by 4 bases, with 15 bases between the two germline ends. Germline V gene sequence: CDR1 MNHEY, CDR2 SVGAGI. CDR3 length equals 16 residues. CDR3 nucleotides: TGTGCCAGCAGTTACTCTTCTGTAGGGGTTAGCTATGGCTACACCTTC. Encoded protein: CASSYSSVGVSYGYTF.

The chain is built from TRBV19 and TRBJ1-5; no clear D. The CDR3 runs to 14 residues. V dropped 1 base and J dropped 0 bases, with 4 bases sitting between them. CDR1 is LNHDA and CDR2 is SQIVND in the germline V gene (reference sequence). CDR3 sequence: CASSIAASNQPQHF. CDR3 coding DNA: TGTGCCAGTAGTATAGCGGCTAGCAATCAGCCCCAGCATTTT.

The genes are TRBV24-1 and TRBJ2-2; D not resolved. The length of the CDR3 is 15 residues. The germline V gene encodes CDR1 KGHDR and CDR2 SFDVKD. Deletions cut 6 bases from V and 2 bases from J, with 12 bases between. The CDR3 DNA follows: TGTGCCACCAGTCTAAGGACGGACAACACCGGGGAGCTGTTTTTT. Residues: CATSLRTDNTGELFF.

As DNA, the CDR3 is TGTGCCAGCGGACAGCCTCAGCCCCAGCATTTT. This codes for CASGQPQPQHF. The chain recombines TRBV28 with TRBJ1-5, with D perhaps matching TRBD1 (6 bases). The CDR3 runs 11 residues. Trimming removed 8 bases at V and 6 bases at J, with 8 bases between. Germline V gene data show CDR1 as MDHEN and CDR2 as SYDVKM.

The J gene is TRBJ1-1, the V gene TRBV20-1, with D maybe TRBD1 (5 bases). V lost 5 bases and J lost 1, with 17 bases in between. The CDR3 is made up of 15 amino acids. The germline CDR1 and CDR2 sequences are DFQATT and SNEGSKA (reference sequence). The CDR3 loop reads CSAYRIGGGNTEAFF. CDR3 nucleotide sequence: TGCAGTGCTTACCGAATAGGTGGGGGGAACACTGAAGCTTTCTTT.

V is TRBV19 and J is TRBJ2-7; D call uncertain. The CDR3 has 13 residues. Germline V CDR1 and CDR2: LNHDA, SQIVND (reference sequence). With 1 base removed from V and 1 base from J, the gap between germline ends came to 5 bases. The CDR3 spells CASSIVPSYEQYF. The CDR3 DNA follows: TGTGCCAGTAGTATAGTGCCTTCCTACGAGCAGTACTTC.